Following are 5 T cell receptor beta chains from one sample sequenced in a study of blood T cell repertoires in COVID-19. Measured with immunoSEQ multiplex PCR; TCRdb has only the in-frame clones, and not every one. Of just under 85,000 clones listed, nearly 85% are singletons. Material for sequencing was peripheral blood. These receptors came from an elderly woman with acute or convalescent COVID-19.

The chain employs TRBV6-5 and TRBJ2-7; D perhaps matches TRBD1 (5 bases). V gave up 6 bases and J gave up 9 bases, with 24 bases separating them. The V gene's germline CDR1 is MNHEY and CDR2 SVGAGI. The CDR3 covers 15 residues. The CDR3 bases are TGTGCCAGCAGCGACGCGTCTACAGGATACGACGGGCAGTACTTC. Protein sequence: CASSDASTGYDGQYF.

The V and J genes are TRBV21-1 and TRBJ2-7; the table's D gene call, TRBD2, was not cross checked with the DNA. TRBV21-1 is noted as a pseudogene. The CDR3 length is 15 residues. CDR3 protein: CASSIRLAEDYEQYF. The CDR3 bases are TGTGCCAGCAGCATCCGACTAGCGGAAGACTACGAGCAGTACTTC.

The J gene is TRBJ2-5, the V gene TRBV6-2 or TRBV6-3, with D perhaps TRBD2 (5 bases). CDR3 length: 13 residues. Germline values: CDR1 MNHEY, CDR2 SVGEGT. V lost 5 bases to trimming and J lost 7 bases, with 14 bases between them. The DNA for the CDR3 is TGTGCCAGCAGTCCGCCGGGATGGGGGACCCAGTACTTC. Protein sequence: CASSPPGWGTQYF.

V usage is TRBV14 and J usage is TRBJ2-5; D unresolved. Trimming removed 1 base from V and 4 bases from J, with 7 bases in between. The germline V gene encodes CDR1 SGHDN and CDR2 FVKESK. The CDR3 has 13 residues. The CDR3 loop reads CASSQGNGETQYF. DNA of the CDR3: TGTGCCAGCAGCCAAGGAAACGGAGAGACCCAGTACTTC.

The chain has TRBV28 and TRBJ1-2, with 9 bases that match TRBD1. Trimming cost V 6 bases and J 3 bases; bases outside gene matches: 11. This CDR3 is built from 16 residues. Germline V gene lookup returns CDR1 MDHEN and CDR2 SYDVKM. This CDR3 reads CASRRMGTGNDYGYTF. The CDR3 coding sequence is TGTGCCAGCAGAAGGATGGGGACAGGGAACGACTATGGCTACACCTTC.